These 5 T cell receptor beta chains share one sample of origin, sequenced in a study of shared clonotypes between healthy human individuals. Measured with immunoSEQ multiplex PCR; TCRdb has only the in-frame clones, and not every one. The sample lists about 480,000 clones, 60% to 85% occurring once. The sample comprised PBMCs. Receptors were obtained from a woman aged 40 to 50 in good health. Some clones in this sample may be carry-over from other donors' samples.

The chain couples TRBV6-1 to TRBJ2-1, with TRBD2 matching over 13 bases. CDR3 length equals 16 residues. Germline CDR1 and CDR2: MNHNS and SASEGT. With V trimmed by 3 bases and J by 10 bases, 9 bases remained unmatched. CDR3 DNA: TGTGCCAGCAGTGATGGACTAGCGGGAGTATCGCTGGAGCAGTTCTTC. Translating gives CASSDGLAGVSLEQFF.

The rearrangement joins TRBV7-3 to TRBJ2-1; 16 bases map to TRBD2. Trimming took 0 bases from V and 0 from J; bases not matched to a gene: 11. The germline CDR1 and CDR2 sequences are SGHTA and FQGTGA. The CDR3 is 22 residues long. Here the CDR3 reads CASSLTVPGLAGGPGSYNEQFF. The CDR3 coding sequence is TGTGCCAGCAGCTTAACCGTACCGGGACTAGCGGGAGGGCCGGGCTCCTACAATGAGCAGTTCTTC.

The chain couples TRBV11-2 to TRBJ2-7, with 8 bases matching TRBD1. Germline loops: CDR1 SGHAT, CDR2 FQNNGV. After removal of 2 bases from V and 7 bases from J, the junction contained 7 bases not matched to a gene. The CDR3 loop spans 14 amino acids. The CDR3 loop is CASSLLRGPGEQYF. The CDR3, as DNA: TGTGCCAGCAGCTTACTCAGGGGGCCGGGGGAGCAGTACTTC.

This clone showed up just a few times. V and J are TRBV20-1 and TRBJ1-1, with D unresolved. Trimming stripped 6 bases from V and 6 bases from J, with 2 bases between. The CDR3 contains 8 residues. Per the germline V gene, CDR1 is DFQATT and CDR2 is SNEGSKA (reference sequence). CDR3 protein: CSAPEAFF. The CDR3 DNA follows: TGCAGTGCCCCTGAAGCTTTCTTT.

This clone has just one count. CDR3 nucleotides: TGTGCCAGCAGCTGGGGCGGGAACACTGAAGCTTTCTTT. Residues: CASSWGGNTEAFF. The chain combines TRBV5-4 with TRBJ1-1; weak D call: TRBD1 (5 bases). With 3 bases removed from V and 1 base from J, the gap between germline ends came to 7 bases. This CDR3 has 13 residues. CDR1 is SGHNT, CDR2 YYREEE, per germline (reference sequence). The variable domain in full, completed from reference TRBV5-4 and TRBJ1-1, reads ETGVTQSPTHLIKTRGQQVTLRCSSQSGHNTVSWYQQALGQGPQFIFQYYREEENGRGNFPPRFSGLQFPNYSSELNVNALELDDSALYLCASSWGGNTEAFFGQGTRLTVV.